The 28 T cell receptor beta chains below were found in one sample sequenced in a study of identical twins. TCRdb reprocessed the 5' RACE reads via MiXCR and lists one record per CDR3 protein. The sample lists roughly 1,500,000 distinct CDR3 sequences, 32% occurring once. The material sequenced was cord blood. These receptors all stem from a newborn girl in good health.

This clonotype showed up just a few times. This rearrangement joins TRBV3-1 to TRBJ2-3; D is uncertain. The CDR3 has 11 amino acids. Trimming removed 3 bases from V and 6 bases from J, with 4 bases in between. Per germline, CDR1 LGHDT and CDR2 YNNKEL (reference sequence). The CDR3 spells CASSHEDTQYF. The DNA for the CDR3 is TGTGCCAGCAGCCACGAGGATACGCAGTATTTT.

This clonotype showed up just a few times. This chain uses TRBV21-1 with TRBJ2-1; TRBD2, as called in the table, went unchecked against the DNA. TRBV21-1 is an annotated pseudogene. There are 19 residues in the CDR3. CDR3 sequence reads: CASSEIAGALHRPENEQFF. As DNA, the CDR3 is TGTGCCAGCAGCGAAATAGCGGGAGCACTCCACCGTCCCGAAAATGAGCAGTTCTTC.

The rearrangement links TRBV2 to TRBJ2-1; 8 positions match TRBD2. Trimming removed 6 bases from V and 4 bases from J; junction bases left unmatched: 11. This CDR3 has 16 amino acids. The V gene's germline CDR1 is SNHLY and CDR2 FYNNEI. DNA for the CDR3: TGTGCCAGCAGGTACCCTATAGCGGGAATTTACAATGAGCAGTTCTTC. The encoded protein is CASRYPIAGIYNEQFF.

The genes are TRBV5-1 and TRBJ2-1, with D tentatively TRBD1 or TRBD2 (5 bases each). The CDR3 runs to 14 residues. The V end lost 4 bases, the J end lost 7 bases, and 15 bases lay between the germline ends. Germline V gives CDR1 SGHRS, CDR2 YFSETQ. CDR3 sequence: CASSVTGTPNEQFF. The CDR3 DNA is TGCGCCAGCAGCGTAACCGGGACGCCGAATGAGCAGTTCTTC.

The V gene is TRBV2, the J gene TRBJ1-5, with D unresolved. This CDR3 comprises 14 residues. Germline V lookup: CDR1 SNHLY, CDR2 FYNNEI. V lost 6 bases to trimming and J lost 2 bases, with 11 bases between them. CDR3 protein: CASRVEGGNQPQHF. DNA for the CDR3: TGTGCCAGCAGGGTAGAGGGAGGCAATCAGCCCCAGCATTTT.

This clonotype has a handful of counts. This chain connects TRBV28 to TRBJ1-5; unclear D gene. CDR1 MDHEN and CDR2 SYDVKM come from the germline V gene. V gave up 4 bases and J gave up 4 bases, with 17 bases separating them. This CDR3 is built from 16 residues. This CDR3 reads CASSSPPASPNQPQHF. The DNA of the CDR3 is TGTGCCAGCAGTTCCCCCCCGGCATCACCTAATCAGCCCCAGCATTTT. Full variable domain (remainder filled in from reference TRBV28 and TRBJ1-5): DVKVTQSSRYLVKRTGEKVFLECVQDMDHENMFWYRQDPGLGLRLIYFSYDVKMKEKGDIPEGYSVSREKKERFSLILESASTNQTSMYLCASSSPPASPNQPQHFGDGTRLSIL.

J is TRBJ2-7 and V is TRBV15; TRBD2 matches at 10 bases. Per germline, CDR1 LNHNV and CDR2 YYDKDF (reference sequence). J lost 2 bases, V lost 5 bases, and 6 bases had no gene match. There are 15 residues in the CDR3. DNA of the CDR3: TGTGCCACCAGCCCGACTAGCGGGTTACCCTACGAGCAGTACTTC. It codes for CATSPTSGLPYEQYF.

This clonotype has more than one count but fewer than ten. CDR3 DNA sequence: TGTGCCAGCAGTGACTCGTATAGATCAGATACGCAGTATTTT. Protein product: CASSDSYRSDTQYF. The rearrangement uses TRBV6-4 and TRBJ2-3; D not certain. CDR1 is MRHNA, CDR2 SNTAGT, per germline. There are 14 residues in the CDR3. Trimming stripped 0 bases from V and 4 bases from J, with 8 bases between.

The rearrangement uses TRBV3-1 and TRBJ2-7, with D unresolved. The CDR3 is 13 amino acids. Germline loops: CDR1 LGHDT, CDR2 YNNKEL (reference sequence). V lost 5 bases, J lost 1 base, and 9 bases lay in between. The CDR3: CASSEYFSYEQYF. The CDR3 nucleotides read TGTGCCAGCAGCGAGTATTTTTCCTACGAGCAGTACTTC.

CDR3 bases: TGTGCCAGCAGCCCTATAGCGGGGGGGCCGAATGAGCAGTTCTTC. It translates to CASSPIAGGPNEQFF. The V call is TRBV9, the J call TRBJ2-1; TRBD2 matches at 11 bases. J gave up 7 bases and V 4 bases, and 7 bases lay outside the gene matches. There are 15 residues in the CDR3. Germline assignment: CDR1 SGDLS and CDR2 YYNGEE.

There are a few counts of this clonotype. J is TRBJ2-4 and V is TRBV20-1, with 9 bases that match TRBD2. The J call could be wrong; TRBJ2-7 is a better fit for the DNA end. Per germline, CDR1 DFQATT and CDR2 SNEGSKA (reference sequence). This CDR3 is 12 amino acids long. The CDR3 DNA reads as TGCAGTGCTAGGGGTAGCGGGAGCGAGCAGTACTTC. Residues: CSARGSGSEQYF.

The CDR3 DNA follows: TGTGCCACCTCAACCTGGGGACAGTATAATTCACCCCTCCACTTT. It is translated as CATSTWGQYNSPLHF. V gene TRBV28 combines with J gene TRBJ1-6, with 7 bases that match TRBD1. The CDR3 spans 15 residues. Germline CDR1 and CDR2: MDHEN and SYDVKM. V lost 10 bases, J lost 4 bases, and 10 bases stayed unmatched.

This clonotype was observed a handful of times. V is TRBV7-2 and J is TRBJ1-5; 8 bases fit TRBD1. Losses at the gene ends were 1 base for V and 3 bases for J; bases not matched to a gene: 8. Germline lookup yields CDR1 SGHTA and CDR2 FQGNSA. The CDR3 sequence is 17 residues long. The CDR3 here is CASSLGGQGFYNQPQHF. In DNA form, the CDR3 reads TGTGCCAGCAGCTTAGGAGGACAGGGCTTCTACAATCAGCCCCAGCATTTT.

At least ten counts were recorded for this clonotype. The CDR3 DNA reads TGTGCCAGCAGCCAACTATCGTACCAAGAGACCCAGTACTTC. This codes for CASSQLSYQETQYF. This sequence joins TRBV7-9 and TRBJ2-5; no reliable D call. CDR3 length: 14 amino acids. Germline-derived CDR1 and CDR2 are SEHNR and FQNEAQ (reference sequence). V was pared by 5 bases and J by 0 bases, with 10 bases between.

This clonotype was observed a handful of times. The genes are TRBV12-3 or TRBV12-4 and TRBJ2-2; D is perhaps TRBD1 (6 bases). The CDR3 spans 14 residues. V was pared by 7 bases and J by 4 bases, with 13 bases between. CDR3 amino acids: CASTEQGGTGELFF. For the CDR3, the DNA is TGTGCCAGCACCGAACAGGGCGGCACCGGGGAGCTGTTTTTT.

The chain links TRBV6-6 to TRBJ2-3; no reliable D call. The CDR3 loop spans 14 amino acids. Germline V CDR1 and CDR2: MNHNY, SVGAGI (reference sequence). Trimming took 5 bases from V and 4 from J, leaving 13 bases between them. DNA of the CDR3: TGTGCCAGCAGTCAACCCCCGGTGGCAGATACGCAGTATTTT. Encoded protein: CASSQPPVADTQYF.

This clonotype occurred a few times. CDR3 loop: CSARNRVGGYTF. The CDR3 DNA is TGCAGTGCTAGAAACAGGGTTGGAGGCTACACCTTC. The V and J genes are TRBV20-1 and TRBJ1-2; D is perhaps TRBD1 (6 bases). This CDR3 has 12 residues. CDR1 DFQATT and CDR2 SNEGSKA come from the germline V gene (reference sequence). V shed 2 bases and J shed 8 bases, with 12 bases lying between them.

V gene TRBV20-1 combines with J gene TRBJ2-7; possibly TRBD2 for D (6 bases). The CDR3 has 14 amino acids. CDR1 is DFQATT, CDR2 SNEGSKA, per germline (reference sequence). V shed 6 bases and J shed 1 base, with 16 bases lying between them. The CDR3 DNA sequence: TGCAGTGCAACCGGACTAACCGCTTCCTACGAGCAGTACTTC. Protein product: CSATGLTASYEQYF.

The chain links TRBV6-1 to TRBJ2-7; 9 bases match TRBD1. CDR1 is MNHNS, CDR2 SASEGT, per germline. The CDR3 has 15 residues. V gave up 6 bases and J gave up 0 bases; unmatched junction bases: 6. As DNA, the CDR3 is TGTGCCAGCAGGGGACAGGGCCGGAGCTCCTACGAGCAGTACTTC. Translation gives CASRGQGRSSYEQYF.

As regards this clonotype: An end of the junction does not agree with germline; a read error may underlie this. V and J are TRBV5-6 and TRBJ1-2; TRBD1 might be the D (5 bases). Per germline, CDR1 SGHDT and CDR2 YYEEEE. The CDR3 sequence is 13 residues long. The CDR3 DNA reads as TGTGCCAGCGGCTTTCCAGGGAACTATGGCTACACCTTC. Amino acids: CASGFPGNYGYTF.

Comments on this clonotype: A read error may produce the germline difference seen at one junction end. The chain joins TRBV7-2 to TRBJ1-6; D is undetermined. The CDR3 totals 15 residues. The germline gives CDR1 SGHTA, CDR2 FQGNSA. In DNA, the CDR3 is TGTGCCAGCAGCTTAGAGAGCTCCTATAATCCACCCCTCCACTTT. This sequence encodes CASSLESSYNPPLHF.

The chain recombines TRBV5-5 with TRBJ2-2, with 11 bases that match TRBD2. The V and J ends lost 7 bases and 1 base, in that order; junction bases with no gene match: 6. The CDR3 sequence is 16 residues long. The germline gives CDR1 SGHKS, CDR2 YYEKEE (reference sequence). The CDR3 region has the DNA TGTGCCAGCGGGCCGACTAGCGGGATGAACACCGGGGAGCTGTTTTTT. This encodes CASGPTSGMNTGELFF.

The V gene is TRBV29-1, the J gene TRBJ2-3; 7 positions match TRBD1. The V segment lost 3 bases and the J segment 0 bases; nucleotides outside the gene matches: 6. The CDR3 runs to 15 residues. Germline V gene data show CDR1 as SQVTM and CDR2 as ANQGSEA. The CDR3 reads CSVDLDRSSTDTQYF. The CDR3 DNA sequence: TGCAGCGTTGATCTGGACAGGTCTAGCACAGATACGCAGTATTTT.

The chain couples TRBV27 to TRBJ2-3, with 7 bases that match TRBD2. The CDR3 spans 16 residues. Germline CDR1 reads MNHEY; CDR2 reads SMNVEV (reference sequence). V gave up 4 bases and J gave up 2 bases; unmatched junction bases: 9. Here the CDR3 reads CASSSWAGRDTDTQYF. The CDR3 DNA is TGTGCCAGCAGTTCCTGGGCAGGGAGGGACACAGATACGCAGTATTTT.

This clonotype was recorded a few times. The CDR3 region has the DNA TGCAGTGCTATTTACCTCCCCAAGGGGGTTGGCACAGATACGCAGTATTTT. The encoded protein is CSAIYLPKGVGTDTQYF. J is TRBJ2-3 and V is TRBV20-1, with a weak D call TRBD1 (6 bases). V was pared by 4 bases and J by 1 base, with 21 bases between. This CDR3 is 17 amino acids long. In germline, CDR1 is DFQATT, CDR2 SNEGSKA (reference sequence).

In its sample, this clonotype was seen a few times. In DNA, the CDR3 is TGTGCCATCAGTCCGGGAGCAGATACGCAGTATTTT. Its protein product is CAISPGADTQYF. The J gene is TRBJ2-3, the V gene TRBV10-3, with a possible D match to TRBD2 (6 bases). This CDR3 has 12 amino acids. V was pared by 5 bases and J by 4 bases, with 7 bases between. The germline gives CDR1 ENHRY, CDR2 SYGVKD.

This clonotype was found a few times. This chain links TRBV7-6 with TRBJ2-3; D is uncertain. Germline CDR1 is SGHVS and CDR2 is FNYEAQ. This CDR3 is built from 14 residues. The V end was cut by 3 bases, the J end by 4 bases, with 11 bases between. CDR3 bases: TGTGCCAGCAGCTTTTCGGCACCGGCAGATACGCAGTATTTT. As protein: CASSFSAPADTQYF.

The chain employs TRBV6-4 and TRBJ2-7; D not certain. The CDR3 totals 11 residues. Germline V CDR1 and CDR2: MRHNA, SNTAGT. Trimming removed 9 bases from V and 7 bases from J, with 13 bases in between. Here the CDR3 DNA reads TGTGCCAGGTTACCTAACAATGAGCAGTACTTC. Translating gives CARLPNNEQYF.